The rows below give T cell receptor beta chains drawn from one sample of a study of human T cells and chemical hapten exposure. TCRdb re-called the RACE reads through MiXCR, storing one row per CDR3 protein. The table has tens of thousands of distinct CDR3 sequences, approximately 10% seen once. The source material was whole blood, sampled in connection with sensitization to the hapten diphenylcyclopropenone (DPC). Receptor source: a woman aged 55-75 years with alopecia areata. Some clones in this sample may be carry-over from other donors' samples. The CDR3 runs from the conserved cysteine through the conserved F or W.

J: TRBJ2-5; V: TRBV30; CDR3: CAWSVLGGIQYF
J: TRBJ2-7; V: TRBV7-8; CDR3: CASSPHRTGDEQYF
J: TRBJ2-1; V: TRBV10-3; CDR3: CAISELGQGRNEQFF
J: TRBJ2-7; V: TRBV4-1; CDR3: CASSQDTGVGQYF
J: TRBJ1-3; V: TRBV29-1; CDR3: CSVLSGNTIYF
J: TRBJ2-7; V: TRBV6-2/TRBV6-3; CDR3: CASSYTTGGDEQYF
J: TRBJ2-3; V: TRBV11-2; CDR3: CASSSGGTPNTQYF
J: TRBJ2-1; V: TRBV7-9; CDR3: CASSLAPTVNNEQFF
J: TRBJ1-2; V: TRBV2; CDR3: CASSVEGRGYTF
J: TRBJ2-7; V: TRBV7-6; CDR3: CASSSDLSYEQYF
J: TRBJ1-2; V: TRBV10-2; CDR3: CASSDSDRGYTF
J: TRBJ2-7; V: TRBV2; CDR3: CASQTSYSSYEQYF
J: TRBJ2-1; V: TRBV7-2; CDR3: CASSSRVLALPPNEQFF
J: TRBJ1-1; V: TRBV10-1; CDR3: CASSESGRRTEAFF
J: TRBJ1-1; V: TRBV18; CDR3: CASSPFQEDEAFF
J: TRBJ2-3; V: TRBV29-1; CDR3: CSVDGEVGTDTQYF
J: TRBJ2-1; V: TRBV6-4; CDR3: CASSELTTGLYNEQFF